This T cell receptor (beta chain) emerged from a study of blood T cell repertoires in COVID-19. Trimming removed 0 bases from V and 2 bases from J, with 10 bases in between. From germline, CDR1 is SGHRS and CDR2 YFSETQ. The CDR3 sequence is 15 residues long. Only in-frame clones appear in the TCRdb table, and some are missing; sequencing was by immunoSEQ multiplex PCR. The table includes some 200,000 clones, 84% detected once. The sample comprised peripheral blood. The sequence was obtained from a woman younger than 45 who had recovered from COVID-19. V usage is TRBV5-1 and J usage is TRBJ2-3; no definite D call. In DNA, the CDR3 is TGCGCCAGCAGCTTGGCCTTTGTGGCCACAGATACGCAGTATTTT. Translated, it gives CASSLAFVATDTQYF.